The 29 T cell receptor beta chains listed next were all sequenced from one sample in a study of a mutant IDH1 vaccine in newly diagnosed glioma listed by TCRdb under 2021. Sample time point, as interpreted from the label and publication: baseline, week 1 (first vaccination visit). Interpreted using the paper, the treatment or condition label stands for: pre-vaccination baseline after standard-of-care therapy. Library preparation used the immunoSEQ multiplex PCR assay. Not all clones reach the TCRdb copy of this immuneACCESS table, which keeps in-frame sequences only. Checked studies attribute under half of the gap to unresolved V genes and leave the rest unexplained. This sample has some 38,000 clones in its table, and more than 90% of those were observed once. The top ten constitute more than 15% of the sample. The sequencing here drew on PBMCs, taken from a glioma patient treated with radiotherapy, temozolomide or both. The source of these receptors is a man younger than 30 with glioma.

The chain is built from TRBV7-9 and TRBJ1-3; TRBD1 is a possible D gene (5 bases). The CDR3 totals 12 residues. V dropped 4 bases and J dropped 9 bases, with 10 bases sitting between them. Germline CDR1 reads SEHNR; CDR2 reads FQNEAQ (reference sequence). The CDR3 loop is CASSSTGGTIYF. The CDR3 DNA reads TGTGCCAGCAGCTCCACGGGGGGCACCATATATTTT.

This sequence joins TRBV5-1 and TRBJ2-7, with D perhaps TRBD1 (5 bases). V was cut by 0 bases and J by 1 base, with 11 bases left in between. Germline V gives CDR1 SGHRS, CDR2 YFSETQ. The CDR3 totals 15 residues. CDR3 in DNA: TGCGCCAGCAGCTTGGGCGCAGGGTCTTCCTACGAGCAGTACTTC. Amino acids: CASSLGAGSSYEQYF. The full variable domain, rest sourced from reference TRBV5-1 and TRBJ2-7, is KAGVTQTPRYLIKTRGQQVTLSCSPISGHRSVSWYQQTPGQGLQFLFEYFSETQRNKGNFPGRFSGRQFSNSRSEMNVSTLELGDSALYLCASSLGAGSSYEQYFGPGTRLTVT.

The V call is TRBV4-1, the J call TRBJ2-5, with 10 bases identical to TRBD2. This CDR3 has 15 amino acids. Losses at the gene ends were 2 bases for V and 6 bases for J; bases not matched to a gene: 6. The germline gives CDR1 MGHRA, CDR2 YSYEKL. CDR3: CASSQFLAGGQTQYF. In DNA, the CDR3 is TGCGCCAGCAGCCAATTTTTAGCGGGAGGACAGACCCAGTACTTC.

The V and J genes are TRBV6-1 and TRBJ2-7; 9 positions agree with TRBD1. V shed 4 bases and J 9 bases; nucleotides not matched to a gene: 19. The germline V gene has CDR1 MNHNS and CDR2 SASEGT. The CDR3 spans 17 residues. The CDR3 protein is CASSGPLPGQGLGGQYF. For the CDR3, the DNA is TGTGCCAGCAGTGGACCCCTTCCGGGACAGGGTCTAGGAGGGCAGTACTTC.

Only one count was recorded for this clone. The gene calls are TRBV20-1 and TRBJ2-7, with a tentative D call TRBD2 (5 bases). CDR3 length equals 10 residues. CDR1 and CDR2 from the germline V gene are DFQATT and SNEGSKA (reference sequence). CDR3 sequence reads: CSAGVHEQYF. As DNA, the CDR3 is TGCAGCGCCGGGGTACACGAGCAGTACTTC.

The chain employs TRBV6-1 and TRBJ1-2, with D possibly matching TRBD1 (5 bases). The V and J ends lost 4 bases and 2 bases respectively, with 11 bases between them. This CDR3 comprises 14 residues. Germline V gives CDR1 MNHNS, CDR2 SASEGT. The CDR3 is CASSAGVSNYGYTF. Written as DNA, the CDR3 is TGTGCCAGCAGTGCGGGGGTCAGCAACTATGGCTACACCTTC.

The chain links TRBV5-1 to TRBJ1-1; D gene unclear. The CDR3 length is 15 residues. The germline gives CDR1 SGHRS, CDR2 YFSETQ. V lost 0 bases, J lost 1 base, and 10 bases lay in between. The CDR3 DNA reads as TGCGCCAGCAGCTTGGCGGACGAAGGGAACACTGAAGCTTTCTTT. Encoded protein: CASSLADEGNTEAFF.

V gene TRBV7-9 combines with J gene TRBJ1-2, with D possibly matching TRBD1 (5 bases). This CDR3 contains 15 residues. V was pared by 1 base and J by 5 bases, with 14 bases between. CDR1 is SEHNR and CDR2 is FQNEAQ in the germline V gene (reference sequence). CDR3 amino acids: CASSLDGGSKYGYTF. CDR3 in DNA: TGTGCCAGCAGCTTAGACGGGGGAAGTAAATATGGCTACACCTTC.

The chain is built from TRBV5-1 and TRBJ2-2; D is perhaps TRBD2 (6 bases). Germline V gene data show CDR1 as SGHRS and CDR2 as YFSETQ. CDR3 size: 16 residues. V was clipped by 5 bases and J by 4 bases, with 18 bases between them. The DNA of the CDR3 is TGCGCCAGCAGGCCTACGGCTAGCGAGATCACCGGGGAGCTGTTTTTT. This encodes CASRPTASEITGELFF.

The CDR3 loop is CASSQTGWVTSAGYTF. Here the CDR3 DNA reads TGCGCCAGCAGCCAGACAGGGTGGGTCACAAGCGCTGGCTACACCTTC. This sequence joins TRBV4-3 and TRBJ1-2; TRBD1 agrees at 7 bases. The CDR3 runs 16 residues. V lost 3 bases, J lost 7 bases, and 14 bases stayed unmatched. The germline V gene encodes CDR1 LGHNA and CDR2 YSLEER.

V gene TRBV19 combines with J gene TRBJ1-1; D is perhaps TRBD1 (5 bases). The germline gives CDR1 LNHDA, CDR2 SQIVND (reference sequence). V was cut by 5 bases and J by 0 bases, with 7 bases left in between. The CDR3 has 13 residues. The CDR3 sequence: CASSAQVNTEAFF. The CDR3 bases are TGTGCCAGTAGTGCACAGGTGAACACTGAAGCTTTCTTT.

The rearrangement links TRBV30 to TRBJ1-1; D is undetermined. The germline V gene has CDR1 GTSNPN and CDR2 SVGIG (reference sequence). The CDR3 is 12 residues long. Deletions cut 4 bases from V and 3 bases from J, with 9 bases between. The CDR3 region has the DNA TGTGCCTGGATTTTCGGGGACACTGAAGCTTTCTTT. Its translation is CAWIFGDTEAFF.

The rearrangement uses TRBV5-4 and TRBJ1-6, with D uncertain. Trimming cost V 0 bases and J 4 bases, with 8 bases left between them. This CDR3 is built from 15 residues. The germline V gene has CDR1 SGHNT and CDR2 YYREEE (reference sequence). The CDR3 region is CASSLGGGYNSPLHF. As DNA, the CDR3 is TGTGCCAGCAGCTTGGGCGGTGGGTATAATTCACCCCTCCACTTT.

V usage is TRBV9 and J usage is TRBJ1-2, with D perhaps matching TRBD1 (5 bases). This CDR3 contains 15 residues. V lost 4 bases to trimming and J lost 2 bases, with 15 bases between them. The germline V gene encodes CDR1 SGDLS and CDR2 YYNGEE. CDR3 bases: TGTGCCAGCAGCACAGGTGCCTTAATGAACTATGGCTACACCTTC. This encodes CASSTGALMNYGYTF.

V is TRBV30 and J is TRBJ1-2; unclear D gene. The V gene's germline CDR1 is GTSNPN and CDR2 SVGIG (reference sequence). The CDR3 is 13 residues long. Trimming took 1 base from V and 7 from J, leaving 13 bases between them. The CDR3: CAWSGEAAGGYTF. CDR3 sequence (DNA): TGTGCCTGGAGTGGAGAGGCAGCGGGTGGCTACACCTTC.

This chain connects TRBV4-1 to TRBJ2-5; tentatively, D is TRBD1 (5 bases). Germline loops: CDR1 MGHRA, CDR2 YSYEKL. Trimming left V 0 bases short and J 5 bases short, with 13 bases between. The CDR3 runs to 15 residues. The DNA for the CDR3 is TGCGCCAGCAGCCAAGATCCTGGACAAGAGGAGACCCAGTACTTC. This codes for CASSQDPGQEETQYF.

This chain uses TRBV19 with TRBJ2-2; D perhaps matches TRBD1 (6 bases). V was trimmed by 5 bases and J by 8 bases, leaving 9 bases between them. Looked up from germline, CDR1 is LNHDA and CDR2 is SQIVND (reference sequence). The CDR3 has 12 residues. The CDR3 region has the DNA TGTGCCAGTAGTTCCCAGGGGGGGGAGCTGTTTTTT. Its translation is CASSSQGGELFF.

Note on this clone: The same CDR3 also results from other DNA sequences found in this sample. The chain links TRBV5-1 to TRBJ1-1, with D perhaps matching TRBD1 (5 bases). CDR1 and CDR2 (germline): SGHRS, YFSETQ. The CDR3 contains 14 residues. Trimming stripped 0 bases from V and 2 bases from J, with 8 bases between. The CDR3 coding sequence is TGCGCCAGCAGCTTGGGGGACGGTAACACTGAAGCTTTCTTT. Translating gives CASSLGDGNTEAFF.

The CDR3 coding sequence is TGTGCCAGCAGCCCGCACCTAAACACTGAAGCTTTCTTT. This encodes CASSPHLNTEAFF. This rearrangement joins TRBV7-2 to TRBJ1-1; D gene uncertain. Looked up from germline, CDR1 is SGHTA and CDR2 is FQGNSA. This CDR3 has 13 amino acids. V lost 5 bases, J lost 2 bases, and 9 bases lay in between.

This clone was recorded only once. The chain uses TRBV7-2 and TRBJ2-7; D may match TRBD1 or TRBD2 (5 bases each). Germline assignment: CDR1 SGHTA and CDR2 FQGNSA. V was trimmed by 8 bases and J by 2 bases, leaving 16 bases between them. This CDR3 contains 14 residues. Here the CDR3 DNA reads TGTGCCAGCGGACCGGGGCTTAGGGCCTACGAGCAGTACTTC. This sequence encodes CASGPGLRAYEQYF.

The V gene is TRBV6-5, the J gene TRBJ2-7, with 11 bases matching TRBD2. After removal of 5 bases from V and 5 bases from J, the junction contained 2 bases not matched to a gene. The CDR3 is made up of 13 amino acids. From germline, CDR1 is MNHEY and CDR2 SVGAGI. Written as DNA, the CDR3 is TGTGCCAGCAGTACTAGCGGGAGAAACGAGCAGTACTTC. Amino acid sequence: CASSTSGRNEQYF.

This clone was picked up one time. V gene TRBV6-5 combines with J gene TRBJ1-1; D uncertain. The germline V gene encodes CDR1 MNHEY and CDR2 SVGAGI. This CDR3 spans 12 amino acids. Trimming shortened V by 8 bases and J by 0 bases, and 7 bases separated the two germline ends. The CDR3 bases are TGTGCCAGCTATTCGGTGAACACTGAAGCTTTCTTT. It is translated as CASYSVNTEAFF.

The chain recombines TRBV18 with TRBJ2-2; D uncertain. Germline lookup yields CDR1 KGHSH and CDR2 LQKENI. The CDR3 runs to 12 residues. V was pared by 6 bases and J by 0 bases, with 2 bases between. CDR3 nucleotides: TGTGCCAGCTCTCCGAACACCGGGGAGCTGTTTTTT. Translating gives CASSPNTGELFF.

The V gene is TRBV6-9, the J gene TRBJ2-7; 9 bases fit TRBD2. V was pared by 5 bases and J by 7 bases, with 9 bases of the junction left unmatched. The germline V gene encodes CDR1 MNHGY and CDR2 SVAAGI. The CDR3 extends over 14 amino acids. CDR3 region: CASSPRAGGPEQYF. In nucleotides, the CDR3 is TGTGCCAGCAGTCCTCGGGCGGGAGGGCCAGAGCAGTACTTC.

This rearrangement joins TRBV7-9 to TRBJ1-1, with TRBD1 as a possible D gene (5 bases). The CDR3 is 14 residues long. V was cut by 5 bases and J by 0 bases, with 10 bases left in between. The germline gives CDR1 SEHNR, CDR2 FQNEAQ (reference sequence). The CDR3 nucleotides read TGTGCCAGCAGCCAGGGAAGGATGAACACTGAAGCTTTCTTT. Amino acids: CASSQGRMNTEAFF.

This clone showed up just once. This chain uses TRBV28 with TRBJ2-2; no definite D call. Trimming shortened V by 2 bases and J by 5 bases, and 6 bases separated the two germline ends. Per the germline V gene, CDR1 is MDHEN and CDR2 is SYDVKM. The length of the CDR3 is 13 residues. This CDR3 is CASSLTVTGELFF. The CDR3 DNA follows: TGTGCCAGCAGTTTAACGGTAACCGGGGAGCTGTTTTTT.

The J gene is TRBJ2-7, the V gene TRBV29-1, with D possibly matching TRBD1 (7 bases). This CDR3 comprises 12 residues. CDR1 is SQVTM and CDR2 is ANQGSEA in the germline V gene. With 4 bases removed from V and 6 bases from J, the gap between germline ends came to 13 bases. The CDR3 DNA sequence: TGCAGCGTTGGAACAGGGGAGGTCGAGCAGTACTTC. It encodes CSVGTGEVEQYF.

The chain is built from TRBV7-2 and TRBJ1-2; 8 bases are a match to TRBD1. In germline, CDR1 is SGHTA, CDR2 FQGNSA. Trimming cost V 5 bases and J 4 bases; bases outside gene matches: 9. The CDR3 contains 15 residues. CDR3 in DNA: TGTGCCAGCAGCCCCCGGGACAGGACGTTCTATGGCTACACCTTC. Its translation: CASSPRDRTFYGYTF. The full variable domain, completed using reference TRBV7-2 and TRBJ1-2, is GAGVSQSPSNKVTEKGKDVELRCDPISGHTALYWYRQSLGQGLEFLIYFQGNSAPDKSGLPSDRFSAERTGGSVSTLTIQRTQQEDSAVYLCASSPRDRTFYGYTFGSGTRLTVV.

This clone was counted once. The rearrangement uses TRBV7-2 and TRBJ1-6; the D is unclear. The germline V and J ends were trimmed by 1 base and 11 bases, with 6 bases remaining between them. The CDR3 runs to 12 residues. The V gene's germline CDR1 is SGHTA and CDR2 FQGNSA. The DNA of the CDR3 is TGTGCCAGCAGCTTAGAAGTTCCACCCCTCCACTTT. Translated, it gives CASSLEVPPLHF.